Listed here are 4 T cell receptor beta chains from one sample, sequenced in a study of T cell responses to AZD1222 COVID-19 vaccine. The protocol was immunoSEQ multiplex PCR, while the TCRdb copy is restricted to in-frame clones and leaves out a portion. The data hold 130,000 to 150,000 clones, with about 90% observed a single time. The specimen was peripheral blood, collected on day 0 of AZD1222 vaccination. These receptors were collected from an adult in good health.

The rearrangement joins TRBV7-8 to TRBJ2-7; 8 bases map to TRBD1. This CDR3 is built from 14 residues. In germline, CDR1 is SGHVS, CDR2 FQNEAQ. V shed 1 base, J shed 3 bases, and the junction held 2 bases outside the gene matches. CDR3 DNA: TGTGCCAGCAGCTTAGGGACAGGGATCTACGAGCAGTACTTC. It is translated as CASSLGTGIYEQYF.

The chain couples TRBV5-4 to TRBJ1-6, with D possibly being TRBD1 (6 bases). V lost 4 bases, J lost 6 bases, and 17 bases lay in between. This CDR3 region has 16 residues. Per germline, CDR1 SGHNT and CDR2 YYREEE (reference sequence). CDR3 nucleotides: TGTGCCAGCAGCAATCTCGCAGGGGACTTTAATTCACCCCTCCACTTT. It specifies CASSNLAGDFNSPLHF.

Here the CDR3 DNA reads TGTGCCAGCAGCTTAGGGGGTAGAGGGGCTTTCTTT. Translated, it gives CASSLGGRGAFF. The V and J genes are TRBV7-9 and TRBJ1-1; D call uncertain. This CDR3 region has 12 residues. The V gene's germline CDR1 is SEHNR and CDR2 FQNEAQ (reference sequence). Trimming pared 1 base from V and 11 bases from J, leaving 11 bases between.

This clone occurred a few times. The genes are TRBV7-3 and TRBJ2-7; 8 bases line up with TRBD1. The J segment lost 2 bases and the V segment lost 2 bases, leaving 2 bases of the junction unmatched. The CDR3 sequence is 14 residues long. The germline V gene encodes CDR1 SGHTA and CDR2 FQGTGA. The CDR3 spells CASSLDRGPYEQYF. The CDR3 nucleotides are TGTGCCAGCAGCTTAGACAGGGGACCCTACGAGCAGTACTTC.